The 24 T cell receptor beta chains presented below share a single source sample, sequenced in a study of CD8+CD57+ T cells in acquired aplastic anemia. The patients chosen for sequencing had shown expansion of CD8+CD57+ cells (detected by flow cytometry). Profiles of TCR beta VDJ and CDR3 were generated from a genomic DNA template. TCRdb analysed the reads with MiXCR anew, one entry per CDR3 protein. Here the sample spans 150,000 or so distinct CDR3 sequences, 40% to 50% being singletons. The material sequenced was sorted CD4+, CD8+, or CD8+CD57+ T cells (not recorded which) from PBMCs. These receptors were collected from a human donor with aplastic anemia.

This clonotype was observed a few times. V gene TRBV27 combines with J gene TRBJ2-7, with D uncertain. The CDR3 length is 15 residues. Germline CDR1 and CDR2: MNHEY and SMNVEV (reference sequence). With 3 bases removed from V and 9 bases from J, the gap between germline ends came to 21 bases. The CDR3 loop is CASSFSAGPNFGQYF. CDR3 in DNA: TGTGCCAGCAGTTTCTCGGCAGGCCCCAATTTTGGGCAGTACTTC.

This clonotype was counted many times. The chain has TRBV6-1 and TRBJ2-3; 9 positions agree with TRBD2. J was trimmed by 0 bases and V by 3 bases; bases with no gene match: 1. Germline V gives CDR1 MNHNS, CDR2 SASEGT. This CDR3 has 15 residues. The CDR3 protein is CASSDLAGSTDTQYF. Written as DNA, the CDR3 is TGTGCCAGCAGTGACCTAGCGGGAAGCACAGATACGCAGTATTTT.

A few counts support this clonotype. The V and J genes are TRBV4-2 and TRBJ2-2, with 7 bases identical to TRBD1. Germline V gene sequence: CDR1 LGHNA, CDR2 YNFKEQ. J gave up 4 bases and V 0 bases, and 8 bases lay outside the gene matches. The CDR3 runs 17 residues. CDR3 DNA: TGTGCCAGCAGCCAAGATCGCCGACAGGGAACCACCGGGGAGCTGTTTTTT. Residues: CASSQDRRQGTTGELFF.

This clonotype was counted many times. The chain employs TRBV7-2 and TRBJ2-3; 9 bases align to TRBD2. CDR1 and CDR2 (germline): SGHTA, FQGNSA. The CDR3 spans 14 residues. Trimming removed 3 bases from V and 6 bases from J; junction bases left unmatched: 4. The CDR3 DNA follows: TGTGCCAGCAGCTTGGCGGGAGGGGTGGATACGCAGTATTTT. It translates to CASSLAGGVDTQYF. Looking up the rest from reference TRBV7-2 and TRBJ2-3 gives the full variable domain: GAGVSQSPSNKVTEKGKDVELRCDPISGHTALYWYRQSLGQGLEFLIYFQGNSAPDKSGLPSDRFSAERTGGSVSTLTIQRTQQEDSAVYLCASSLAGGVDTQYFGPGTRLTVL.

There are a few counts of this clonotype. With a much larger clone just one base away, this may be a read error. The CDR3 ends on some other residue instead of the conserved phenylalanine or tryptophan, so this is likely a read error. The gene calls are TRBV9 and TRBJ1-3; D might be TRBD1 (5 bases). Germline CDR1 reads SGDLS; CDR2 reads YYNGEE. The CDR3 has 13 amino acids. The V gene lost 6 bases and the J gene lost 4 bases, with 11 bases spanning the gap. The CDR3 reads CASMGGTGNTIYS. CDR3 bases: TGTGCCAGCATGGGGGGTACGGGAAACACCATATATTCT.

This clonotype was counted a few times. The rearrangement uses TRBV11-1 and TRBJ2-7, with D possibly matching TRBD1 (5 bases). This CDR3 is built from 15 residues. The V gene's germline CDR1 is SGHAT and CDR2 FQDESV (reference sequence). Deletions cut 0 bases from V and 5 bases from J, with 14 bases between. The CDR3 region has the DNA TGTGCCAGCAGCTTAGCCCCAGCAGGGCCCGACGAGCAGTACTTC. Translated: CASSLAPAGPDEQYF.

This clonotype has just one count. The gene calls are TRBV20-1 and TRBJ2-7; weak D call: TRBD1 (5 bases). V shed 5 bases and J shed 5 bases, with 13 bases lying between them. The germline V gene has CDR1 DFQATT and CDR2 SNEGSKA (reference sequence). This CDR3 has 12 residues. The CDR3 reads CSAHDRDHEQYF. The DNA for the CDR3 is TGCAGTGCTCATGACAGAGACCACGAGCAGTACTTC.

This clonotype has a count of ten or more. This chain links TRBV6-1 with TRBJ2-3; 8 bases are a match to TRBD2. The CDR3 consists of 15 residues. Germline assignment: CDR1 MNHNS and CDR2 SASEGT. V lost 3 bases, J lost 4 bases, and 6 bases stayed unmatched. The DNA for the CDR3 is TGTGCCAGCAGTGAGAGTAGCGGGAAGGCAGATACGCAGTATTTT. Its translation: CASSESSGKADTQYF.

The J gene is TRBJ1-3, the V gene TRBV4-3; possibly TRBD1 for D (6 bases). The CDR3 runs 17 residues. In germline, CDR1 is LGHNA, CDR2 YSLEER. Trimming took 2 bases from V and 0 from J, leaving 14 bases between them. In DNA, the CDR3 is TGCGCCAGCAGCCAAAGCAGGACAGACTGCTCTGGAAACACCATATATTTT. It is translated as CASSQSRTDCSGNTIYF.

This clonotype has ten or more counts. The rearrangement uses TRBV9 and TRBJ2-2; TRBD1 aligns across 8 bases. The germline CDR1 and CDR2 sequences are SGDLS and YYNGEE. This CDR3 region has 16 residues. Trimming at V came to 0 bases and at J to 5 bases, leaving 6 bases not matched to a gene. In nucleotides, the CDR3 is TGTGCCAGCAGCGTAGGGCAGGGGGCAGGAACCGGGGAGCTGTTTTTT. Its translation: CASSVGQGAGTGELFF. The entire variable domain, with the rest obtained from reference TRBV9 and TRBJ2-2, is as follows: DSGVTQTPKHLITATGQRVTLRCSPRSGDLSVYWYQQSLDQGLQFLIQYYNGEERAKGNILERFSAQQFPDLHSELNLSSLELGDSALYFCASSVGQGAGTGELFFGEGSRLTVL.

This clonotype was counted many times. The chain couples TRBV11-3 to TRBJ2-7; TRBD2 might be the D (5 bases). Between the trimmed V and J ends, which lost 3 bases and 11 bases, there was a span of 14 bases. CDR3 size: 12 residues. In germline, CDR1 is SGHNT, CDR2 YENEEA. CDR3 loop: CASSLRRGSEYF. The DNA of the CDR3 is TGTGCCAGCAGCTTGCGTCGAGGGAGCGAGTACTTC.

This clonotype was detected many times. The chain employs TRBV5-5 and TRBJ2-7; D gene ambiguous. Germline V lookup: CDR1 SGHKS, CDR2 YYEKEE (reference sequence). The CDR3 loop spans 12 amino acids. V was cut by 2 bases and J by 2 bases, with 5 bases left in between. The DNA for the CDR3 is TGTGCCAGCAGCTTCACCACCTACGAGCAGTACTTC. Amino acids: CASSFTTYEQYF.

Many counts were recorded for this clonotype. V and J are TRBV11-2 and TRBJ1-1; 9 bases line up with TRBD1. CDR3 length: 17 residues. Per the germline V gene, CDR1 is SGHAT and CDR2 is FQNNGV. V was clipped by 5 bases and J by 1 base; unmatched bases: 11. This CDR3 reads CASSQSIDRGKNTEAFF. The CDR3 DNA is TGTGCCAGCAGCCAGTCGATAGACAGGGGGAAGAACACTGAAGCTTTCTTT.

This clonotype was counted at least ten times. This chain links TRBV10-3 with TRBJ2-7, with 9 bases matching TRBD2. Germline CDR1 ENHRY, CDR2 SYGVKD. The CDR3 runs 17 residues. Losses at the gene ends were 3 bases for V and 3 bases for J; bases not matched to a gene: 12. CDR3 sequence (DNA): TGTGCCATCAGTGAAGTTTCCGGGGCTAGCGGGAACTACGAGCAGTACTTC. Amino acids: CAISEVSGASGNYEQYF.

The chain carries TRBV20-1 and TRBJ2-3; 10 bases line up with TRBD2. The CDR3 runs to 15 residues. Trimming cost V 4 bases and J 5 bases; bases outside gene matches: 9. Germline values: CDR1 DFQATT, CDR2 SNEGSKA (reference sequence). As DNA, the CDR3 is TGCAGTGCTATTGATCTAGCGGGAGAAGTAGATACGCAGTATTTT. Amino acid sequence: CSAIDLAGEVDTQYF.

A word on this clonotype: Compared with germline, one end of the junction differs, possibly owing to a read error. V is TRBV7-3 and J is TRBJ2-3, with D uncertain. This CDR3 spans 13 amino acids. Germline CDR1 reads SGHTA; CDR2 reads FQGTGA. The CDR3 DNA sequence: TGTGCCAGCAGCCTAACTATCACAGATGCGCAGTATTTT. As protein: CASSLTITDAQYF. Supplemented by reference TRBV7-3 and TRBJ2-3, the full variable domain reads GAGVSQTPSNKVTEKGKYVELRCDPISGHTALYWYRQSLGQGPEFLIYFQGTGAADDSGLPNDRFFAVRPEGSVSTLKIQRTERGDSAVYLCASSLTITDAQYFGPGTRLTVL.

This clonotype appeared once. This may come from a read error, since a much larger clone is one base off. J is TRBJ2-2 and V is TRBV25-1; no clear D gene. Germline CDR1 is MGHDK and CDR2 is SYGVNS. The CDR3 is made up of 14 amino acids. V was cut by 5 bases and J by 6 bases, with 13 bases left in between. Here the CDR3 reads CASSRPSKPGELFF. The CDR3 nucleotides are TGTGCCAGCAGTAGACCTTCTAAACCCGGGGAGCTGTTTTTT.

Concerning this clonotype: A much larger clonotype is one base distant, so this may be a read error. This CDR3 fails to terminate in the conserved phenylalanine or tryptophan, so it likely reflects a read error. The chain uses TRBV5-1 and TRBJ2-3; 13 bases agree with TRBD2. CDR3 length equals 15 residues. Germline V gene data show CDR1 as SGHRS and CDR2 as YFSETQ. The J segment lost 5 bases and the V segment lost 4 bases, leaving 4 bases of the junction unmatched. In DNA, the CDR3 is TGCGCCAGCAGCACCGGGACTAGCGGGATAGATACGCAGTATCTT. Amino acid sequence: CASSTGTSGIDTQYL.

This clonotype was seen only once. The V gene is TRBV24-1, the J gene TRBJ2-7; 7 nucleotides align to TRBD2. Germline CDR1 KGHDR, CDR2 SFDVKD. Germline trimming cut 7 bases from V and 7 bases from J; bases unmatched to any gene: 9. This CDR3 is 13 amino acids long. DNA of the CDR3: TGTGCCACCAGCCCAGGGACTACGGGGGAGCAGTACTTC. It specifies CATSPGTTGEQYF.

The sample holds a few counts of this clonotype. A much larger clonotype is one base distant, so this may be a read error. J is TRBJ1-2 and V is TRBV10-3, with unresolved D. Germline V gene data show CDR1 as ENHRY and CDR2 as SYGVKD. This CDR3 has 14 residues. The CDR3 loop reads CANSDNPLVDGYTF. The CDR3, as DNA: TGTGCCAACAGTGACAACCCCCTCGTCGATGGCTACACCTTC.

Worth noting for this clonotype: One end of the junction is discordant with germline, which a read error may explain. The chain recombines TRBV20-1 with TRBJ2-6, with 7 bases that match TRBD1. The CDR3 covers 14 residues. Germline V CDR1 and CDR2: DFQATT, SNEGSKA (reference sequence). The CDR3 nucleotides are TGCAGTGCTAGAGATCCGGCAGGGGGCAACGTCCTGACTTTC. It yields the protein CSARDPAGGNVLTF.

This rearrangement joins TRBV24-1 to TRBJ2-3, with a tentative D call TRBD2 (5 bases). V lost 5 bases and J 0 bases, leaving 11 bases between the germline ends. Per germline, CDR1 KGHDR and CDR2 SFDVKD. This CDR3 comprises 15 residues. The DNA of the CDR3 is TGTGCCACCAGTGTCCTCGGGGAGAGCACAGATACGCAGTATTTT. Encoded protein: CATSVLGESTDTQYF.

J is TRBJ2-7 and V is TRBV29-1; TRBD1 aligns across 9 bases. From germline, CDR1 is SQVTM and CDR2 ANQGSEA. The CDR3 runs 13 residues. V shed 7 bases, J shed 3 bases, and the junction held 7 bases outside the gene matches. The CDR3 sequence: CSASGTGIYEQYF. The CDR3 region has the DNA TGCAGCGCCTCCGGGACAGGGATCTACGAGCAGTACTTC.

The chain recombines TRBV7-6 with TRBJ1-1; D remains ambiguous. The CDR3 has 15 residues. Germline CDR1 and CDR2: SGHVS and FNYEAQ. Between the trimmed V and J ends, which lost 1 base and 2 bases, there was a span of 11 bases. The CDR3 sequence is CASSLGPEANTEAFF. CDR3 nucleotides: TGTGCCAGCAGCTTAGGCCCAGAAGCTAACACTGAAGCTTTCTTT. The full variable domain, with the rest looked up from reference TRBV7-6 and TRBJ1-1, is GAGVSQSPRYKVTKRGQDVALRCDPISGHVSLYWYRQALGQGPEFLTYFNYEAQQDKSGLPNDRFSAERPEGSISTLTIQRTEQRDSAMYRCASSLGPEANTEAFFGQGTRLTVV.